Listed here are 14 T cell receptor beta chains from one sample, sequenced in a study of vaccination and CD4 T cells after COVID-19 (dated by TCRdb to 2021 to 2024). No antigens are known for them. The treatment or condition label of this sample denotes: roughly 10-day PBMC culture with coronavirus spike peptide pools or control peptides (ViraFEST assay). The library was made by PCR. Instrument used: Illumina iSeq 100. TCR sequencing of DNA from cultured CD4+ T cells used the Oncomine TCR Beta short-read assay at the Johns Hopkins FTIC core. Using fastp trimming at Q25 and MiXCR clonotype assembly, TCRdb reanalyzed the public sequencing data and kept in-frame beta chains. One record per CDR3 amino acid sequence lists the most common genes and DNA. Recorded for this sample are about 12,000 distinct CDR3 sequences; approximately 32% of them occurred a single time. Roughly a third of the sample is held by the ten biggest clonotypes.

Source: CD4+ T cells from blood, cultured in vitro, taken before SARS-CoV-2 vaccination. The receptors stem from a human donor who received a COVID-19 vaccine.

This clonotype was picked up a small number of times. The rearrangement joins TRBV24-1 to TRBJ2-5, with D possibly matching TRBD2 (6 bases). The length of the CDR3 is 15 residues. Germline loops: CDR1 KGHDR, CDR2 SFDVKD. CDR3 in amino acids: CSHQRLVGVKETQYF. CDR3 nucleotide sequence: TGTTCGCATCAACGACTAGTGGGGGTAAAAGAGACCCAGTACTTC.

A few counts support this clonotype. The V call is TRBV19, the J call TRBJ2-5; 10 bases line up with TRBD1. With 1 base clipped from V and 5 bases from J, the junction kept 7 bases outside the gene matches. This CDR3 comprises 16 residues. CDR1 is LNHDA and CDR2 is SQIVND in the germline V gene (reference sequence). CDR3 bases: TGTGCCAGTAGTATAGGGCCGACAGGGGGCCCCGAGACCCAGTACTTC. This sequence encodes CASSIGPTGGPETQYF.

V is TRBV19 and J is TRBJ2-3; unclear D gene. This CDR3 spans 13 amino acids. Per germline, CDR1 LNHDA and CDR2 SQIVND (reference sequence). V shed 5 bases and J shed 2 bases, with 8 bases lying between them. This chain's CDR3 is CASSPRVTDTQYF. CDR3 coding DNA: TGTGCCAGTAGTCCCCGGGTCACAGATACGCAGTATTTT.

This sequence joins TRBV18 and TRBJ2-3; TRBD1 aligns across 7 bases. The CDR3 consists of 16 residues. In germline, CDR1 is KGHSH, CDR2 LQKENI. J gave up 4 bases and V 2 bases, and 9 bases lay outside the gene matches. This CDR3 reads CASSPSTGYLPDTQYF. CDR3 DNA: TGTGCCAGCTCACCATCGACAGGGTATTTGCCAGATACGCAGTATTTT.

The J gene is TRBJ2-5, the V gene TRBV7-7, with 8 nucleotides matching TRBD1. J lost 4 bases, V lost 5 bases, and 9 bases had no gene match. In germline, CDR1 is SSHAT, CDR2 FNYEAQ (reference sequence). CDR3 size: 15 residues. CDR3 region: CASSRQGLVLETQYF. As DNA, the CDR3 is TGTGCCAGCAGCCGACAGGGGTTAGTTTTAGAGACCCAGTACTTC.

The sample holds a few counts of this clonotype. The chain is built from TRBV19 and TRBJ1-2; 7 bases line up with TRBD1. Looked up from germline, CDR1 is LNHDA and CDR2 is SQIVND (reference sequence). This CDR3 is built from 13 residues. V lost 7 bases, J lost 4 bases, and 6 bases stayed unmatched. The CDR3 spells CASTRTGRYGYTF. The CDR3 DNA is TGTGCCAGTACCCGGACAGGTCGCTATGGCTACACCTTC.

This clonotype appeared a few times. The chain carries TRBV7-9 and TRBJ2-5, with 9 bases fitting TRBD2. CDR3 length: 16 amino acids. Germline V gives CDR1 SEHNR, CDR2 FQNEAQ (reference sequence). V lost 4 bases and J lost 7; bases outside the gene matches: 13. In DNA, the CDR3 is TGTGCCAGCAGCTCACCCGCCGGGACTAGCAGGGGGACCCAGTACTTC. As protein: CASSSPAGTSRGTQYF.

The rearrangement joins TRBV10-3 to TRBJ1-1; 7 bases are a match to TRBD1. Germline trimming cut 6 bases from V and 7 bases from J; bases unmatched to any gene: 5. Looked up from germline, CDR1 is ENHRY and CDR2 is SYGVKD. CDR3 length equals 12 residues. CDR3 sequence (DNA): TGTGCCATCAGCGGACAGGACCGTGAAGCTTTCTTT. Translation gives CAISGQDREAFF.

The rearrangement uses TRBV20-1 and TRBJ2-1; 9 bases map to TRBD2. This CDR3 is built from 15 residues. Unmatched junction bases numbered 12, after V lost 6 bases and J lost 6 bases. CDR1 DFQATT and CDR2 SNEGSKA come from the germline V gene (reference sequence). CDR3 sequence: CSARRRGGPVNEQFF. The CDR3 region has the DNA TGCAGTGCGAGACGGCGGGGGGGACCCGTCAATGAGCAGTTCTTC.

This chain links TRBV20-1 with TRBJ2-7; 12 bases map to TRBD1. The CDR3 is 14 residues long. The V and J ends lost 0 bases and 9 bases, in that order; junction bases with no gene match: 6. Germline values: CDR1 DFQATT, CDR2 SNEGSKA (reference sequence). In DNA, the CDR3 is TGCAGTGCTAGAGATCAGGGACAGGGGGCTATGCAGTACTTC. Translated, it gives CSARDQGQGAMQYF.

J is TRBJ2-6 and V is TRBV19; no clear D gene. Trimming stripped 6 bases from V and 0 bases from J, with 6 bases between. CDR3 size: 14 residues. Looked up from germline, CDR1 is LNHDA and CDR2 is SQIVND (reference sequence). CDR3 sequence reads: CASSINSGANVLTF. The CDR3 DNA follows: TGTGCCAGTAGCATTAACTCTGGGGCCAACGTCCTGACTTTC.

With respect to this clonotype: This sequence may be a read error, since a much larger clone differs from it by one base. The CDR3 bases are TGTGCCAGCAGCTGGGACAGGGTGGAAGAAAAACTGTTTTTT. This sequence encodes CASSWDRVEEKLFF. J is TRBJ1-4 and V is TRBV11-2, with 9 bases matching TRBD1. Germline loops: CDR1 SGHAT, CDR2 FQNNGV. The CDR3 spans 14 residues. Trimming at V came to 4 bases and at J to 8 bases, leaving 5 bases not matched to a gene.

This chain connects TRBV20-1 to TRBJ1-6; a possible D gene is TRBD1 (6 bases). Germline assignment: CDR1 DFQATT and CDR2 SNEGSKA (reference sequence). The CDR3 length is 14 residues. Trimming removed 5 bases at V and 5 bases at J, with 13 bases between. The CDR3 protein is CSAWKAGDNSPLHF. In nucleotides, the CDR3 is TGCAGTGCTTGGAAGGCAGGGGATAATTCACCCCTCCACTTT.

V gene TRBV6-1 combines with J gene TRBJ2-1, with D possibly called TRBD1 or TRBD2 (6 bases each). The CDR3 loop spans 14 amino acids. Trimming pared 2 bases from V and 9 bases from J, leaving 14 bases between. Germline loops: CDR1 MNHNS, CDR2 SASEGT. CDR3 DNA sequence: TGTGCCAGCAGTGAAATTTGGGGGCGGGGTGAGCAGTTCTTC. It yields the protein CASSEIWGRGEQFF.